This TCR beta chain derives from a study of blood T cell repertoires in COVID-19. Background on the study: Researchers got acute and convalescent COVID-19 samples from the United States, Italy and Spain. T cells, B-cell-depleted T cells, or PBMCs provided the cDNA or gDNA that served as material.

Original data processing: Reference gene primer amplification in the assay estimated nucleated cell counts. The protocol was immunoSEQ multiplex PCR, while the TCRdb copy is restricted to in-frame clones and leaves out a portion. D and trimming were read from the DNA, whereas the V and J calls and clone size are those reported in that table. The sample gives over 600,000 clones, 70% to 90% of which show up once; roughly 0.26% is in the top ten. The CDR3 loop spans 11 amino acids. The V gene lost 8 bases and the J gene lost 1 base, with 8 bases spanning the gap. The germline V gene encodes CDR1 GTSNPN and CDR2 SVGIG (reference sequence).

The sample taken for sequencing was peripheral blood. This sequence originates from a woman between 18 and 30 years old with acute or convalescent COVID-19. The V gene is TRBV30, the J gene TRBJ1-1; no firm D call. CDR3 region: CARHRNTEAFF. The CDR3 region has the DNA TGTGCCCGACACCGGAACACTGAAGCTTTCTTT.